Reported below is one TCR beta chain. This sample stems from a study of blood T cell repertoires in COVID-19. Study summary: T cells, B-cell-depleted T cells, or PBMCs provided the cDNA or gDNA that served as material.

TCRdb's table, derived via immunoSEQ multiplex PCR, lists solely in-frame clones and lacks some. Of 300,000 or so clones listed, about 86% are singletons. V was shortened by 2 bases and J by 4 bases, with 21 bases between the two germline ends. This CDR3 region has 18 residues. The germline V gene encodes CDR1 LNHDA and CDR2 SQIVND (reference sequence). The cohort comprised adults aged about 18 to 90 years residing in about 25 US areas. Sequencing was done on a sample of PBMCs or T cells enriched from blood (not recorded which). V usage is TRBV19 and J usage is TRBJ1-5, with no clear D. This receptor was identified in a woman aged 40 to 49 with acute COVID-19. This CDR3 is CASSIIPRRTGINQPQHF. The CDR3 DNA reads TGTGCCAGTAGTATAATCCCCCGCAGGACTGGAATTAATCAGCCCCAGCATTTT.